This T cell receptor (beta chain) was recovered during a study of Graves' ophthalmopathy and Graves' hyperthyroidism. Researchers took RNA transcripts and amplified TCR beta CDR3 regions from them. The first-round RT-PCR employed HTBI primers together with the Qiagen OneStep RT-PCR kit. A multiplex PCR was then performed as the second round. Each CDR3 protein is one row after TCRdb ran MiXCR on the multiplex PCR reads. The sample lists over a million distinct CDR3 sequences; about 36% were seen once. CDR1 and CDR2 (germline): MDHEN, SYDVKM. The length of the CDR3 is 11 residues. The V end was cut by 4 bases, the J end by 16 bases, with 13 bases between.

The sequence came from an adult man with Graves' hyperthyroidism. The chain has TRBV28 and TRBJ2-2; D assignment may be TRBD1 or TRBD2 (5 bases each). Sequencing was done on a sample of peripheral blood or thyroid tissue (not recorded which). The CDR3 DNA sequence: TGTGCCAGCAGTTCAGGGACCACCAGGTTTTTT. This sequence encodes CASSSGTTRFF.